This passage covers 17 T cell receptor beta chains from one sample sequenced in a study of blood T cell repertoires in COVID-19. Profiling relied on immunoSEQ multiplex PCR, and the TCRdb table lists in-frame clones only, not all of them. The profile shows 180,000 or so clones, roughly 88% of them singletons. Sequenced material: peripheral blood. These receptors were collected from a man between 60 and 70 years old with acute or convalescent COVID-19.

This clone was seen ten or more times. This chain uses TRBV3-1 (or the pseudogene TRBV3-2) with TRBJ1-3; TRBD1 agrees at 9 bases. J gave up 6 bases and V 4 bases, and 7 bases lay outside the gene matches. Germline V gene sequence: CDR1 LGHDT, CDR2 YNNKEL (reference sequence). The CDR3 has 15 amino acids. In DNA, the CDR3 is TGTGCCAGCAGCCCAGGGGACAGGGATGCAAACACCATATATTTT. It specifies CASSPGDRDANTIYF.

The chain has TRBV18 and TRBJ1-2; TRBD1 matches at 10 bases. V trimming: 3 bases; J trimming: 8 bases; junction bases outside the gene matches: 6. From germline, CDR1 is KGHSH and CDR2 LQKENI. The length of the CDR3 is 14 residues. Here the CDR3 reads CASSPSGTGEGYTF. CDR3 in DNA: TGTGCCAGCTCACCTTCCGGGACAGGGGAAGGCTACACCTTC. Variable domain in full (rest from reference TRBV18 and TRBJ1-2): NAGVMQNPRHLVRRRGQEARLRCSPMKGHSHVYWYRQLPEEGLKFMVYLQKENIIDESGMPKERFSAEFPKEGPSILRIQQVVRGDSAAYFCASSPSGTGEGYTFGSGTRLTVV.

CDR3 DNA: TGTGCCAGCAGTTTCCGTCCACCCCAAATAGCGGGAGGCGCCAATGAGCAGTTCTTC. Translating gives CASSFRPPQIAGGANEQFF. This rearrangement joins TRBV27 to TRBJ2-1, with 10 bases that match TRBD2. CDR3 length equals 19 residues. V gave up 3 bases and J gave up 6 bases; unmatched junction bases: 17. Germline V lookup: CDR1 MNHEY, CDR2 SMNVEV (reference sequence).

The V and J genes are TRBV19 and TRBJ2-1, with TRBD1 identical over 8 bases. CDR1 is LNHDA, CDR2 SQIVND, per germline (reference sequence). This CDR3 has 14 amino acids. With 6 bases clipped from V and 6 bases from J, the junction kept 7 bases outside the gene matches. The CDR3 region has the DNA TGTGCCAGTAGCCCAGGGGGCAGGTCCAATGAGCAGTTCTTC. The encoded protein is CASSPGGRSNEQFF.

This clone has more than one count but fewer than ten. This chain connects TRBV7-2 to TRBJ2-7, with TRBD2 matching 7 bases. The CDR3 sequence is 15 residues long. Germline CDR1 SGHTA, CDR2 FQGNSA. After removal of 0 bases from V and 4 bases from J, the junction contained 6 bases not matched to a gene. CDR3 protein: CASSLAPGGVYEQYF. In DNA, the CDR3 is TGTGCCAGCAGCTTAGCTCCGGGAGGAGTATACGAGCAGTACTTC. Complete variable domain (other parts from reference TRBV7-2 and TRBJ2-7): GAGVSQSPSNKVTEKGKDVELRCDPISGHTALYWYRQSLGQGLEFLIYFQGNSAPDKSGLPSDRFSAERTGGSVSTLTIQRTQQEDSAVYLCASSLAPGGVYEQYFGPGTRLTVT.

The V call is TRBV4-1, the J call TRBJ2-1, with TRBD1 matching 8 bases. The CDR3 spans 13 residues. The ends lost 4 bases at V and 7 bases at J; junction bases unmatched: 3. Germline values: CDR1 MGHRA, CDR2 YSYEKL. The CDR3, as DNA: TGCGCCAGCAGCCTTCGGACAGGGAATGAGCAGTTCTTC. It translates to CASSLRTGNEQFF.

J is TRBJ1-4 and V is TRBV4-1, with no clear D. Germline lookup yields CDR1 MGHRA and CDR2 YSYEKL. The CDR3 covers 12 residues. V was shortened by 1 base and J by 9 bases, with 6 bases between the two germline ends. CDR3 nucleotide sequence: TGCGCCAGCAGCCAAGTCAGGCAAAAACTGTTTTTT. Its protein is CASSQVRQKLFF.

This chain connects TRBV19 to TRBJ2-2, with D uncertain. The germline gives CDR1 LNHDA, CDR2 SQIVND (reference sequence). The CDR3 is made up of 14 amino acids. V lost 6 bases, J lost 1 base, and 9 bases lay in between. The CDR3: CASRLQLNTGELFF. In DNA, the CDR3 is TGTGCCAGTAGGTTGCAACTGAACACCGGGGAGCTGTTTTTT.

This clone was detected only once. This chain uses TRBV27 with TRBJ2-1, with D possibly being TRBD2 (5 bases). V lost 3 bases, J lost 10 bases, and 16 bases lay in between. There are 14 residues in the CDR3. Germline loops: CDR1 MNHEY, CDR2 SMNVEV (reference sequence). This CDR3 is CASSLLRETGEQFF. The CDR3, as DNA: TGTGCCAGCAGTTTGTTGAGGGAGACCGGCGAGCAGTTCTTC.

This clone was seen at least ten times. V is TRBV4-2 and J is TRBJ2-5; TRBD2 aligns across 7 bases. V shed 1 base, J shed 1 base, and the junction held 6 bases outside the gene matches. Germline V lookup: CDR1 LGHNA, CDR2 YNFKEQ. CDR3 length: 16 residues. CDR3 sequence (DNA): TGTGCCAGCAGCCAAGGATTTAGCGGGCCCCAAGAGACCCAGTACTTC. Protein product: CASSQGFSGPQETQYF.

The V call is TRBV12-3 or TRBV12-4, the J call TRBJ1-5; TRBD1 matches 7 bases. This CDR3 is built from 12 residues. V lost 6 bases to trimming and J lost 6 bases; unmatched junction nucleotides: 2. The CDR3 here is CASRYRGQPQHF. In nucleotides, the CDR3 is TGTGCCAGCAGATACAGGGGTCAGCCCCAGCATTTT.

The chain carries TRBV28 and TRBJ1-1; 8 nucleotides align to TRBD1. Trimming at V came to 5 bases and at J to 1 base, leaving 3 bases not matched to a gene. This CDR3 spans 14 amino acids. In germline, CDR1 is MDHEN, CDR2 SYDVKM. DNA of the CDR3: TGTGCCAGCAGTATCGGGACAGGGAACACTGAAGCTTTCTTT. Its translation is CASSIGTGNTEAFF. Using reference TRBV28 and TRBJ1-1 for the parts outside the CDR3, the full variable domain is DVKVTQSSRYLVKRTGEKVFLECVQDMDHENMFWYRQDPGLGLRLIYFSYDVKMKEKGDIPEGYSVSREKKERFSLILESASTNQTSMYLCASSIGTGNTEAFFGQGTRLTVV.

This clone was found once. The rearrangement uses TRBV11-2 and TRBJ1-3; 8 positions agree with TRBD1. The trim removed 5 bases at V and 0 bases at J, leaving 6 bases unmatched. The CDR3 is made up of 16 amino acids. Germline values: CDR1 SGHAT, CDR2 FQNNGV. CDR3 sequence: CASSIRQGTSGNTIYF. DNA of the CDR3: TGTGCCAGCAGCATTCGACAGGGGACCTCTGGAAACACCATATATTTT.

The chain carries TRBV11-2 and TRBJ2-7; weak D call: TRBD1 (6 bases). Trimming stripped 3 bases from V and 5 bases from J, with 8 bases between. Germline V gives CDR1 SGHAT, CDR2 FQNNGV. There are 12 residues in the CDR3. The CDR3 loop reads CASSLAGDEQYF. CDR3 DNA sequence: TGTGCCAGCAGCTTGGCAGGGGACGAGCAGTACTTC. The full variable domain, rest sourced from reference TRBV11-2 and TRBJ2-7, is EAGVAQSPRYKIIEKRQSVAFWCNPISGHATLYWYQQILGQGPKLLIQFQNNGVVDDSQLPKDRFSAERLKGVDSTLKIQPAKLEDSAVYLCASSLAGDEQYFGPGTRLTVT.

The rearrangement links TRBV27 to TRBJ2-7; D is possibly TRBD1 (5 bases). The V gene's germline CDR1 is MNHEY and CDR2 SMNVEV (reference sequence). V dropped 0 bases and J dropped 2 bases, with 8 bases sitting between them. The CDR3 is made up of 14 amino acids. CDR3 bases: TGTGCCAGCAGTTTATCCGGCAGGGCCTACGAGCAGTACTTC. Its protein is CASSLSGRAYEQYF.

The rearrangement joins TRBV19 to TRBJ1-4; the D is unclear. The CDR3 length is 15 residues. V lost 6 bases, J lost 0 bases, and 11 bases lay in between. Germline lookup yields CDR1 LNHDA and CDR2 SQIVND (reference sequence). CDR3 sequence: CASSPELATNEKLFF. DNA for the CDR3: TGTGCCAGTAGCCCAGAACTAGCAACTAATGAAAAACTGTTTTTT.

The CDR3 is CASSLVAGGPLDTQYF. Here the CDR3 DNA reads TGTGCCAGCAGCTTGGTGGCGGGAGGGCCTCTGGATACGCAGTATTTT. This chain links TRBV5-5 with TRBJ2-3, with TRBD2 identical over 9 bases. The CDR3 covers 16 residues. Per the germline V gene, CDR1 is SGHKS and CDR2 is YYEKEE (reference sequence). Losses at the gene ends were 0 bases for V and 6 bases for J; bases not matched to a gene: 8. Full variable domain (outside the CDR3, taken from reference TRBV5-5 and TRBJ2-3): DAGVTQSPTHLIKTRGQQVTLRCSPISGHKSVSWYQQVLGQGPQFIFQYYEKEERGRGNFPDRFSARQFPNYSSELNVNALLLGDSALYLCASSLVAGGPLDTQYFGPGTRLTVL.